A selection of T cell receptor beta chains follows, all from one sample in a study of T-cell reconstitution after alpha-beta-depleted transplantation in children. TCRdb passed the PCR reads through MiXCR, listing each CDR3 protein once. The sample includes fewer than 550,000 distinct CDR3 sequences, roughly a tenth of them seen just once. Sequencing was performed on PBMCs from the stem cell graft donor, taken from the stem cell graft. The source of these receptors is a human donor who donated a stem cell graft to a child with acute myeloid leukemia. Both conserved end residues are part of each CDR3. The D gene is left open where the match is weak. Clone size appears in some rows only: once, few, many, or a class for an expanded clone.

>TRBD1|TRBV7-8|20|TRBJ2-4|-
CASSYESGQGLILAKNIQYF
TGTGCCAGCAGCTACGAAAGCGGACAGGGCTTGATCCTAGCCAAAAACATTCAGTACTTC
>-|TRBV6-5|12|TRBJ1-2|few
CASSYRTGGYTF
TGTGCCAGCAGTTACAGGACGGGTGGCTACACCTTC
>-|TRBV10-3|13|TRBJ1-4|few
CAIRDGDNEKLFF
TGTGCCATCAGGGACGGGGACAATGAAAAACTGTTTTTT
>-|TRBV24-1|12|TRBJ2-1|few
CATSEDESEQFF
TGTGCCACCAGTGAGGACGAGTCCGAGCAGTTCTTC
>-|TRBV4-1|13|TRBJ1-1|many
CASSQMAGAEAFF
TGCGCCAGCAGCCAGATGGCAGGAGCTGAAGCTTTCTTT
>TRBD1|TRBV29-1|13|TRBJ2-7|-
CSARTGGMSEQYF
TGCAGCGCCCGGACAGGGGGTATGAGCGAGCAGTACTTC
>TRBD1|TRBV20-1|14|TRBJ2-3|-
CSAPTGTGTDTQYF
TGCAGTGCCCCGACAGGGACAGGCACAGATACGCAGTATTTT
>-|TRBV4-1|14|TRBJ2-7|few
CASSNVAASYEQYF
TGCGCCAGCAGCAACGTAGCGGCCTCCTACGAGCAGTACTTC
>-|TRBV6-1|15|TRBJ2-5|few
CASSLQGGGRETQYF
TGTGCCAGCAGCCTCCAAGGGGGAGGGAGGGAGACCCAGTACTTC
>TRBD2|TRBV20-1|14|TRBJ2-1|few
CSAIPSGRYNEQFF
TGCAGTGCTATTCCTAGCGGGAGGTACAATGAGCAGTTCTTC
>-|TRBV6-5|15|TRBJ2-3|few
CASRYVASSTDTQYF
TGTGCCAGCAGATACGTAGCTTCTAGCACAGATACGCAGTATTTT
>-|TRBV6-5|13|TRBJ2-1|-
CASSYFGVDEQFF
TGTGCCAGCAGTTATTTCGGCGTGGATGAGCAGTTCTTC
>TRBD1|TRBV5-1|15|TRBJ1-1|-
CASSADRIMNTEAFF
TGCGCCAGCAGCGCGGACAGGATCATGAACACTGAAGCTTTCTTT
>-|TRBV28|14|TRBJ2-7|-
CASSLTGVIYEQYF
TGTGCCAGCAGTTTAACAGGAGTTATCTACGAGCAGTACTTC
>-|TRBV29-1|14|TRBJ2-2|few
CSAAPGRLGGELFF
TGCAGCGCCGCGCCGGGCCGGCTAGGCGGGGAGCTGTTTTTT
>TRBD2|TRBV7-3|19|TRBJ2-1|few
CASSFNAPGLAGVGGEQFF
TGTGCCAGCAGCTTCAACGCCCCGGGACTAGCGGGAGTCGGGGGTGAGCAGTTCTTC
>-|TRBV5-1|13|TRBJ1-1|many
CASSFEGPPEAFF
TGCGCCAGCAGTTTTGAGGGGCCCCCTGAAGCTTTCTTT
>TRBD1|TRBV12-3/TRBV12-4|18|TRBJ1-1|once
CASSFAGQGRLENTEAFF
TGTGCCAGCAGTTTCGCGGGACAGGGTCGACTAGAGAACACTGAAGCTTTCTTT
>-|TRBV10-3|14|TRBJ2-1|-
CAIRGGGDYNEQFF
TGTGCCATTCGAGGGGGAGGGGACTACAATGAGCAGTTCTTC
>TRBD1|TRBV30|14|TRBJ1-4|few
CAWSRGTGAEKLFF
TGTGCCTGGAGCCGCGGGACAGGGGCTGAAAAACTGTTTTTT
>-|TRBV9|14|TRBJ1-2|few
CASSVAGAGFGYTF
TGTGCCAGCAGCGTAGCGGGGGCCGGGTTTGGCTACACCTTC
>-|TRBV4-2|17|TRBJ1-5|few
CASSQVPFGGGNQPQHF
TGTGCCAGCAGCCAGGTCCCGTTCGGGGGAGGCAATCAGCCCCAGCATTTT
>-|TRBV27|14|TRBJ1-4|-
CASSSWQDNEKLFF
TGTGCCAGCAGTTCGTGGCAAGACAATGAAAAACTGTTTTTT
>-|TRBV9|15|TRBJ2-3|few
CASSVGGVSTDTQYF
TGTGCCAGCAGCGTAGGGGGAGTAAGCACAGATACGCAGTATTTT
>TRBD2|TRBV20-1|16|TRBJ2-3|-
CSAGSGVVPLSDTQYF
TGCAGTGCTGGTAGCGGGGTGGTCCCTCTCTCAGATACGCAGTATTTT
>-|TRBV27|15|TRBJ2-2|-
CASGRDNINTGELFF
TGTGCCAGCGGAAGAGACAACATTAACACCGGGGAGCTGTTTTTT
>-|TRBV4-3|16|TRBJ2-7|few
CASSQEFGDGAYEQYF
TGCGCCAGCAGCCAAGAGTTCGGGGATGGCGCCTACGAGCAGTACTTC
>TRBD2|TRBV20-1|21|TRBJ2-7|many
CSAREYLSGTSGSRGNYEQYF
TGCAGTGCTAGAGAATATTTATCCGGGACTAGCGGGAGCCGCGGCAATTACGAGCAGTACTTC
>-|TRBV13|21|TRBJ2-3|-
CASSGRHGGDEIGGTTDTQYF
TGTGCCAGCAGCGGCCGCCATGGAGGGGACGAAATCGGGGGTACCACAGATACGCAGTATTTT
>-|TRBV7-8|16|TRBJ2-3|many
CASSSFRLSSADTQYF
TGTGCCAGCAGCTCCTTCAGGCTTAGTTCTGCAGATACGCAGTATTTT
>TRBD1|TRBV4-1|15|TRBJ1-5|few
CASSQRQGSNQPQHF
TGCGCCAGCAGCCAAAGACAGGGGAGCAATCAGCCCCAGCATTTT
>TRBD1|TRBV5-1|16|TRBJ2-1|few
CASSESGTGAYNEQFF
TGCGCCAGCAGCGAATCCGGGACAGGGGCATACAATGAGCAGTTCTTC
>-|TRBV12-3/TRBV12-4|16|TRBJ1-2|-
CASSLGGTGLSYGYTF
TGTGCCAGCAGCCTTGGCGGGACGGGGTTGAGCTATGGCTACACCTTC
>-|TRBV18|17|TRBJ2-6|few
CASSYQSRPSGANVLTF
TGTGCCAGCTCATACCAGTCCAGACCGTCTGGGGCCAACGTCCTGACTTTC
>-|TRBV5-1|14|TRBJ2-5|-
CASSLDSTRETQYF
TGCGCCAGCAGCTTGGACAGCACCCGAGAGACCCAGTACTTC
>TRBD1|TRBV9|19|TRBJ1-1|-
CASSVGTGGTSRLNTEAFF
TGTGCCAGCAGCGTAGGCACAGGGGGCACATCAAGGTTGAACACTGAAGCTTTCTTT
>TRBD2|TRBV20-1|13|TRBJ2-1|-
CSARQPGGSEQFF
TGCAGTGCTAGACAACCTGGCGGGAGTGAGCAGTTCTTC
>TRBD1|TRBV5-1|16|TRBJ2-4|-
CASSQTGTVTKNIQYF
TGCGCCAGCAGCCAGACAGGGACAGTGACCAAAAACATTCAGTACTTC
>-|TRBV3-1|13|TRBJ1-2|many
CASSPDSLYGYTF
TGTGCCAGCAGCCCGGACAGCCTATATGGCTACACCTTC
>-|TRBV6-5|17|TRBJ2-1|-
CASSSHPRVKGYNEQFF
TGTGCCAGCAGTTCGCACCCAAGGGTTAAGGGTTACAATGAGCAGTTCTTC
>-|TRBV4-1|15|TRBJ2-1|many
CASSQETGWNGEQFF
TGCGCCAGCAGCCAAGAAACAGGGTGGAATGGTGAGCAGTTCTTC
>TRBD1|TRBV12-3/TRBV12-4|15|TRBJ1-5|many
CASRITGGSDQPQHF
TGTGCCAGCAGAATTACAGGGGGCTCGGATCAGCCCCAGCATTTT
>TRBD2|TRBV6-2/TRBV6-3|15|TRBJ2-5|-
CASTQLAGGGETQYF
TGTGCCAGCACCCAACTAGCGGGAGGAGGTGAGACCCAGTACTTC
>TRBD2|TRBV20-1|14|TRBJ2-5|-
CSAKTSGKQETQYF
TGCAGTGCTAAGACTAGCGGGAAGCAAGAGACCCAGTACTTC
>-|TRBV12-3/TRBV12-4|14|TRBJ2-5|few
CASSLANSIATQYF
TGTGCCAGCAGTTTGGCCAATTCAATTGCGACCCAGTACTTC
>TRBD2|TRBV12-3/TRBV12-4|15|TRBJ2-1|-
CASSRAGGPSNEQFF
TGTGCCAGCAGTCGGGCGGGAGGGCCGTCCAATGAGCAGTTCTTC
>-|TRBV20-1|14|TRBJ1-2|-
CSARVAREGEGYTF
TGCAGTGCTAGAGTGGCCAGGGAAGGGGAAGGCTACACCTTC
>-|TRBV20-1|14|TRBJ2-1|few
CSALIPGLDNEQFF
TGCAGTGCTTTAATCCCGGGCCTCGACAATGAGCAGTTCTTC
>-|TRBV7-9|14|TRBJ2-3|many
CASSLYRDTDTQYF
TGTGCCAGCAGCCTATACAGGGATACAGATACGCAGTATTTT